This note documents a single T cell receptor (beta chain) sequence. This entry comes from a study of blood T cell repertoires in COVID-19. CDR1 is GTSNPN and CDR2 is SVGIG in the germline V gene (reference sequence). V was pared by 0 bases and J by 6 bases, with 2 bases of the junction left unmatched. This CDR3 has 13 residues. In the original workflow: Amplification with reference gene primers provided the estimates of nucleated cell counts. Some clones are missing from TCRdb's copy, which holds only in-frame ones; the method was immunoSEQ multiplex PCR. V and J calls and clone size are those listed in that table; D and trimming were worked out from the DNA. The profile shows 160,000 or so clones, 85% to 90% of them singletons.

The V gene is TRBV30, the J gene TRBJ2-1, with 7 positions matching TRBD1. This receptor was taken from a woman between 35 and 50 years old with acute or convalescent COVID-19. The sample comprised peripheral blood. In DNA, the CDR3 is TGTGCCTGGAGTGTTGGACAGGCCAATGAGCAGTTCTTC. It translates to CAWSVGQANEQFF.